This section outlines one T cell receptor beta chain sequence together with its context. The target antigen is unknown. TCRdb itself ran the 5' RACE reads through MiXCR, one entry per CDR3 protein. The table has around 450,000 distinct CDR3 sequences, over 15% seen once. This record belongs to a study of T-cell memory formation after mild COVID-19. Study summary: TCR clusters were mostly donor specific.

Points from the study as a whole: Nothing confirmed that second-wave clones peaking on day 37 were specific for SARS-CoV-2. CD4+ clones that contracted lay mainly in CM and EM; CD8+ ones lay in EMRA.

V lost 2 bases to trimming and J lost 0 bases; unmatched junction nucleotides: 3. CDR3 length: 15 residues. The sample taken for sequencing was PBMCs or a T cell subset sorted from them (not recorded which). This TCR was sampled from an adult woman who had mild COVID-19 (a few samples of this study predate the infection). Cell type and time point are not known. The chain recombines TRBV12-3 or TRBV12-4 with TRBJ1-1; the match to TRBD1 covers 7 bases. The CDR3 loop reads CASSLQGGVNTEAFF. CDR3 coding DNA: TGTGCCAGCAGTTTACAGGGGGGCGTGAACACTGAAGCTTTCTTT.